The sequence of this TCR beta chain was determined in a study of T cell changes during pregnancy in multiple sclerosis. The CDR3 sequence is 14 residues long. Trimming pared 2 bases from V and 2 bases from J, leaving 8 bases between. CDR1 and CDR2 (germline): MNHNY, SVGAGI (reference sequence). Clones were read by immunoSEQ multiplex PCR, and TCRdb kept only the in-frame ones, dropping some. The repertoire has some 64,000 clones, around 90% of them found once; the top ten carry over 2%. The sample here was peripheral blood, taken in the first trimester of pregnancy. The V gene is TRBV6-6, the J gene TRBJ2-3; the D is unclear. The receptor comes from a female donor with multiple sclerosis, enrolled in a pregnancy study. This CDR3 is CASSYDDITDTQYF. The CDR3 DNA reads TGTGCCAGCAGTTACGACGACATCACAGATACGCAGTATTTT.